This T cell receptor (beta chain) was identified during a study of shared clonotypes between healthy human individuals. Study in general: A donor's plate count was three for CD4 naive and three for CD4 memory; CD8 naive had two and CD8 memory one.

Germline assignment: CDR1 KGHSH and CDR2 LQKENI. This CDR3 spans 12 amino acids. V dropped 2 bases and J dropped 5 bases, with 6 bases sitting between them. A word on this clone: Its antigen is not known. The same CDR3 is also encoded by other DNA sequences in this sample.

Study-wide results and caveats: Four donors held about 5% of naive CD4 clonotypes in common.

Authors' methods: Junction-only sequences without quality scores were provided by ImmunoSEQ, so filtering was different. Profiling relied on immunoSEQ multiplex PCR, and the TCRdb table lists in-frame clones only, not all of them. For V, J and clone size, that table is used; D and trimming come from the DNA. In the table there are around 2,000,000 clones, 95% of which are singletons. The clonotype comes from a man aged 18 to 30 in good health. Material: naive CD4+ T cells sorted from blood. The subset denotes: CD45RA+ positively selected. The V call is TRBV18, the J call TRBJ2-5; TRBD2 is a possible D gene (6 bases). The DNA for the CDR3 is TGTGCCAGCTCACCAGCGGGGGAGACCCAGTACTTC. It yields the protein CASSPAGETQYF.